The 29 T cell receptor beta chains reported below all come from one sample, sequenced in a study of blood T cell repertoires in COVID-19. Measured with immunoSEQ multiplex PCR; TCRdb has only the in-frame clones, and not every one. Altogether some 120,000 clones are present, about 80% being singletons, with the ten largest covering less than 9%. Input material: peripheral blood. Receptor source: a man in his 70s with active or convalescent COVID-19.

The rearrangement joins TRBV6-5 to TRBJ2-7, with no clear D. The V gene's germline CDR1 is MNHEY and CDR2 SVGAGI. With 6 bases removed from V and 1 base from J, the gap between germline ends came to 13 bases. The CDR3 spans 14 residues. This CDR3 reads CASRPERPSYEQYF. In DNA, the CDR3 is TGTGCCAGCAGGCCTGAGCGACCTTCCTACGAGCAGTACTTC.

This clone was seen once. This chain uses TRBV27 with TRBJ2-3; D perhaps matches TRBD2 (5 bases). The CDR3 covers 15 residues. V gave up 2 bases and J gave up 2 bases, with 11 bases separating them. The germline CDR1 and CDR2 sequences are MNHEY and SMNVEV (reference sequence). CDR3 in amino acids: CASSLRRVTTDTQYF. Written as DNA, the CDR3 is TGTGCCAGCAGTTTAAGGCGGGTGACCACAGATACGCAGTATTTT.

This chain connects TRBV27 to TRBJ1-1; maybe TRBD1 (6 bases). Per the germline V gene, CDR1 is MNHEY and CDR2 is SMNVEV (reference sequence). The CDR3 consists of 15 residues. V lost 7 bases to trimming and J lost 0 bases, with 15 bases between them. The CDR3 reads CASTLRGGVNTEAFF. Here the CDR3 DNA reads TGTGCCAGCACTCTAAGGGGGGGCGTGAACACTGAAGCTTTCTTT.

The genes are TRBV7-2 and TRBJ2-1, with 7 positions matching TRBD1. Germline loops: CDR1 SGHTA, CDR2 FQGNSA. The J segment lost 1 base and the V segment lost 5 bases, leaving 2 bases of the junction unmatched. CDR3 length: 14 residues. The CDR3 coding sequence is TGTGCCAGCAGCCCGGACAGGTCCTACAATGAGCAGTTCTTC. Amino acids: CASSPDRSYNEQFF.

The V call is TRBV28, the J call TRBJ1-1, with D possibly TRBD1 on 6 matching bases. The V gene's germline CDR1 is MDHEN and CDR2 SYDVKM. The CDR3 loop spans 15 amino acids. With 7 bases removed from V and 4 bases from J, the gap between germline ends came to 19 bases. The CDR3 loop is CASISVGGRSTEAFF. Written as DNA, the CDR3 is TGTGCCAGCATCAGTGTAGGGGGTCGGAGCACTGAAGCTTTCTTT.

The chain is built from TRBV5-4 and TRBJ2-1; weak D call: TRBD1 (6 bases). The germline V and J ends were trimmed by 4 bases and 5 bases, with 16 bases remaining between them. Germline V CDR1 and CDR2: SGHNT, YYREEE (reference sequence). CDR3 length: 15 amino acids. The CDR3 DNA sequence: TGTGCCAGCAGCCTCCCCACAGGGTCTCACAATGAGCAGTTCTTC. It specifies CASSLPTGSHNEQFF.

The chain couples TRBV10-3 to TRBJ2-2; 9 nucleotides match TRBD1. V lost 6 bases and J lost 5; bases outside the gene matches: 7. Germline V gene sequence: CDR1 ENHRY, CDR2 SYGVKD. The CDR3 totals 15 residues. This chain's CDR3 is CAISAQGALTGELFF. DNA of the CDR3: TGTGCCATCAGCGCACAGGGGGCGCTGACCGGGGAGCTGTTTTTT.

The J gene is TRBJ2-7, the V gene TRBV7-8; 7 bases fit TRBD1. CDR3 length: 14 amino acids. Looked up from germline, CDR1 is SGHVS and CDR2 is FQNEAQ. The junction had 5 bases not matched to a gene; V was cut back by 5 bases and J by 1 base. CDR3 in amino acids: CASSQQGLSYEQYF. CDR3 nucleotides: TGTGCCAGCAGCCAACAGGGGTTATCCTACGAGCAGTACTTC.

This chain joins TRBV2 and TRBJ2-7; the D is unclear. This CDR3 is built from 12 residues. Germline V gene sequence: CDR1 SNHLY, CDR2 FYNNEI. V lost 0 bases and J 6 bases, leaving 6 bases between the germline ends. The CDR3 bases are TGTGCCAGCAGTGAAGCGCGTTTCGAGCAGTACTTC. Its protein product is CASSEARFEQYF.

The rearrangement joins TRBV21-1 to TRBJ1-2; the listed D gene, TRBD1, was not tested against the DNA. TRBV21-1 counts as a pseudogene. This CDR3 region has 16 residues. CDR3 sequence: CASSKIGTARGCGYTF. The DNA of the CDR3 is TGTGCCAGCAGCAAGATCGGGACAGCTCGAGGTTGTGGCTACACCTTC.

The V gene is TRBV18, the J gene TRBJ1-1, with D unclear. Trimming pared 2 bases from V and 1 base from J, leaving 11 bases between. The CDR3 runs to 15 residues. Germline CDR1 is KGHSH and CDR2 is LQKENI. Here the CDR3 DNA reads TGTGCCAGCTCACCAGATATCGGGAAGAACACTGAAGCTTTCTTT. The encoded protein is CASSPDIGKNTEAFF.

The rearrangement links TRBV9 to TRBJ2-7; TRBD2 is a possible D gene (6 bases). The germline V gene encodes CDR1 SGDLS and CDR2 YYNGEE. The CDR3 spans 14 residues. The V gene lost 0 bases and the J gene lost 2 bases, with 9 bases spanning the gap. The CDR3, as DNA: TGTGCCAGCAGCGTAGGACTAGGGGCCTACGAGCAGTACTTC. Translating gives CASSVGLGAYEQYF. Based on the CDR3 plus reference TRBV9 and TRBJ2-7, the full variable domain is DSGVTQTPKHLITATGQRVTLRCSPRSGDLSVYWYQQSLDQGLQFLIQYYNGEERAKGNILERFSAQQFPDLHSELNLSSLELGDSALYFCASSVGLGAYEQYFGPGTRLTVT.

The chain joins TRBV3-1 (or the pseudogene TRBV3-2) to TRBJ2-3; D gene uncertain. Trimming stripped 4 bases from V and 0 bases from J, with 14 bases between. Germline CDR1 and CDR2: LGHDT and YNNKEL (reference sequence). The CDR3 is made up of 16 amino acids. The CDR3 reads CASSRRLQPSTDTQYF. CDR3 bases: TGTGCCAGCAGCCGAAGACTTCAACCTAGCACAGATACGCAGTATTTT.

This rearrangement joins TRBV5-5 to TRBJ1-1, with TRBD1 matching over 10 bases. CDR3 length: 15 amino acids. After removal of 3 bases from V and 6 bases from J, the junction contained 8 bases not matched to a gene. Germline V gene sequence: CDR1 SGHKS, CDR2 YYEKEE (reference sequence). The CDR3 region is CASSSPGQGPSEAFF. DNA of the CDR3: TGTGCCAGCAGCTCGCCGGGACAGGGGCCCTCTGAAGCTTTCTTT. Looking up the rest from reference TRBV5-5 and TRBJ1-1 gives the full variable domain: DAGVTQSPTHLIKTRGQQVTLRCSPISGHKSVSWYQQVLGQGPQFIFQYYEKEERGRGNFPDRFSARQFPNYSSELNVNALLLGDSALYLCASSSPGQGPSEAFFGQGTRLTVV.

On this clone: Additional DNA sequences in this sample encode the identical CDR3. The rearrangement links TRBV5-1 to TRBJ2-1, with a weak D call TRBD2 (5 bases). Trimming stripped 2 bases from V and 0 bases from J, with 12 bases between. This CDR3 is built from 16 residues. The germline V gene encodes CDR1 SGHRS and CDR2 YFSETQ. CDR3 in DNA: TGCGCCAGCAGCTTAACGAGCGGCAGCTCCTACAATGAGCAGTTCTTC. Amino acids: CASSLTSGSSYNEQFF.

This chain joins TRBV5-1 and TRBJ1-2, with 11 bases lining up with TRBD1. Germline CDR1 is SGHRS and CDR2 is YFSETQ. The junction had 5 bases not matched to a gene; V was cut back by 4 bases and J by 3 bases. This CDR3 is built from 15 residues. The CDR3 coding sequence is TGCGCCAGCAGCAACCGGGACAGGGGGGACTATGGCTACACCTTC. This translates into CASSNRDRGDYGYTF.

The rearrangement joins TRBV12-5 to TRBJ2-2; 9 bases agree with TRBD2. The CDR3 totals 15 residues. Germline V gives CDR1 LGHNT, CDR2 FRNRAP. The V segment lost 7 bases and the J segment 6 bases; nucleotides outside the gene matches: 9. CDR3 bases: TGTGCTAGTGCCCCCCTAGCGGGACATTCCGGGGAGCTGTTTTTT. It is translated as CASAPLAGHSGELFF.

The chain links TRBV6-1 to TRBJ2-7; the match to TRBD1 covers 8 bases. Germline V CDR1 and CDR2: MNHNS, SASEGT. The CDR3 runs 14 residues. V was clipped by 0 bases and J by 6 bases; unmatched bases: 4. The CDR3 here is CASSEAGQGGEQYF. For the CDR3, the DNA is TGTGCCAGCAGTGAAGCTGGACAGGGCGGCGAGCAGTACTTC.

The V gene is TRBV18, the J gene TRBJ2-7, with 10 bases matching TRBD1. This CDR3 comprises 15 residues. The germline gives CDR1 KGHSH, CDR2 LQKENI. V dropped 2 bases and J dropped 1; count of bases not matched to a gene: 2. The CDR3 DNA reads as TGTGCCAGCTCACCAGGGGGACAGGGGTCCTACGAGCAGTACTTC. Its protein product is CASSPGGQGSYEQYF.

V gene TRBV9 combines with J gene TRBJ1-2, with D maybe TRBD1 (5 bases). The germline V gene encodes CDR1 SGDLS and CDR2 YYNGEE. V was cut by 4 bases and J by 7 bases, with 11 bases left in between. The CDR3 is made up of 12 amino acids. DNA for the CDR3: TGTGCCAGCAGCCAAGGGGCCTTTGGCTACACCTTC. Translated, it gives CASSQGAFGYTF.

This chain uses TRBV7-6 with TRBJ2-5; 8 bases are shared with TRBD1. The CDR3 is 15 amino acids. CDR1 SGHVS and CDR2 FNYEAQ come from the germline V gene. The trim removed 5 bases at V and 5 bases at J, leaving 10 bases unmatched. The CDR3 nucleotides read TGTGCCAGCAGCAGAGGACAGGGCGTCGGCGAGACCCAGTACTTC. It codes for CASSRGQGVGETQYF. Supplemented by reference TRBV7-6 and TRBJ2-5, the full variable domain reads GAGVSQSPRYKVTKRGQDVALRCDPISGHVSLYWYRQALGQGPEFLTYFNYEAQQDKSGLPNDRFSAERPEGSISTLTIQRTEQRDSAMYRCASSRGQGVGETQYFGPGTRLLVL.

The chain has TRBV5-1 and TRBJ1-1; tentatively, D is TRBD1 (5 bases). V was pared by 4 bases and J by 6 bases, with 13 bases between. Per the germline V gene, CDR1 is SGHRS and CDR2 is YFSETQ. The CDR3 is 13 amino acids. This CDR3 reads CASSAGRGPEAFF. CDR3 nucleotide sequence: TGCGCCAGCAGCGCGGGGAGGGGCCCTGAAGCTTTCTTT. The complete variable domain, with remaining parts taken from reference TRBV5-1 and TRBJ1-1, reads KAGVTQTPRYLIKTRGQQVTLSCSPISGHRSVSWYQQTPGQGLQFLFEYFSETQRNKGNFPGRFSGRQFSNSRSEMNVSTLELGDSALYLCASSAGRGPEAFFGQGTRLTVV.

The chain has TRBV7-6 and TRBJ2-3; perhaps TRBD1 as D (6 bases). V lost 5 bases to trimming and J lost 0 bases, with 15 bases between them. The germline CDR1 and CDR2 sequences are SGHVS and FNYEAQ. The CDR3 totals 16 residues. The DNA for the CDR3 is TGTGCCAGCAGCCAACTACAGGGACCTAGCACAGATACGCAGTATTTT. This encodes CASSQLQGPSTDTQYF.

The chain combines TRBV5-4 with TRBJ2-1; D remains unclear. Per germline, CDR1 SGHNT and CDR2 YYREEE (reference sequence). The ends were cut back, 4 bases at V and 5 bases at J, with 16 bases in the middle. The CDR3 is made up of 15 amino acids. CDR3 in DNA: TGTGCCAGCAGCCAAAAGGAGAGAAGAGACAATGAGCAGTTCTTC. This codes for CASSQKERRDNEQFF.

J is TRBJ2-1 and V is TRBV4-3; 8 positions match TRBD2. The CDR3 extends over 16 amino acids. V lost 4 bases to trimming and J lost 8 bases; unmatched junction nucleotides: 13. Germline-derived CDR1 and CDR2 are LGHNA and YSLEER. The CDR3 loop is CASSLSSGGGTDEQFF. The CDR3 DNA sequence: TGCGCCAGCAGCCTTTCCTCAGGCGGGGGGACTGATGAGCAGTTCTTC.

The chain recombines TRBV7-2 with TRBJ1-5; maybe TRBD1 (5 bases). V was shortened by 2 bases and J by 6 bases, with 8 bases between the two germline ends. The CDR3 has 13 amino acids. Germline assignment: CDR1 SGHTA and CDR2 FQGNSA. CDR3 nucleotide sequence: TGTGCCAGCAGCTTACCGGGACTTCAGCCCCAGCATTTT. It specifies CASSLPGLQPQHF.

The rearrangement joins TRBV20-1 to TRBJ2-1, with D perhaps TRBD1 (5 bases). Between the trimmed V and J ends, which lost 3 bases and 9 bases, there was a span of 9 bases. The CDR3 spans 11 residues. Germline CDR1 reads DFQATT; CDR2 reads SNEGSKA (reference sequence). Written as DNA, the CDR3 is TGCAGTGCTAGTCAGGGTCCTGAGCAGTTCTTC. Its protein is CSASQGPEQFF.

The chain has TRBV7-9 and TRBJ2-7, with D perhaps TRBD1 (5 bases). Germline V gene sequence: CDR1 SEHNR, CDR2 FQNEAQ (reference sequence). The CDR3 length is 15 residues. V lost 5 bases to trimming and J lost 0 bases, with 14 bases between them. The CDR3 spells CASSLQGLPSYEQYF. The CDR3, as DNA: TGTGCCAGCAGCCTTCAGGGTCTTCCCTCCTACGAGCAGTACTTC. Combining the CDR3 with reference TRBV7-9 and TRBJ2-7 gives the whole variable domain DTGVSQNPRHKITKRGQNVTFRCDPISEHNRLYWYRQTLGQGPEFLTYFQNEAQLEKSRLLSDRFSAERPKGSFSTLEIQRTEQGDSAMYLCASSLQGLPSYEQYFGPGTRLTVT.

The rearrangement links TRBV6-2 or TRBV6-3 to TRBJ1-2; 8 bases align to TRBD1. Per the germline V gene, CDR1 is MNHEY and CDR2 is SVGEGT. Germline trimming cut 0 bases from V and 8 bases from J; bases unmatched to any gene: 8. The CDR3 extends over 15 amino acids. CDR3 region: CASSYSGTGQWGYTF. For the CDR3, the DNA is TGTGCCAGCAGTTACTCTGGGACAGGCCAATGGGGCTACACCTTC.